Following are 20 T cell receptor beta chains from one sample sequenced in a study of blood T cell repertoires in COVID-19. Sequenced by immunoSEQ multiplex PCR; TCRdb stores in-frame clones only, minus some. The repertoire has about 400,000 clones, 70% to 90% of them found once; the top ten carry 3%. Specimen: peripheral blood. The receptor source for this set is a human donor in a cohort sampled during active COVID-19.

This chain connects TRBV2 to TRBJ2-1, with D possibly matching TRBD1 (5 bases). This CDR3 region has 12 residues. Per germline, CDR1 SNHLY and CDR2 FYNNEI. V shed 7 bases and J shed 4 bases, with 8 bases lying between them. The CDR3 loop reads CASNQGYNEQFF. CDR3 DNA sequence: TGTGCCAGCAATCAGGGTTACAATGAGCAGTTCTTC.

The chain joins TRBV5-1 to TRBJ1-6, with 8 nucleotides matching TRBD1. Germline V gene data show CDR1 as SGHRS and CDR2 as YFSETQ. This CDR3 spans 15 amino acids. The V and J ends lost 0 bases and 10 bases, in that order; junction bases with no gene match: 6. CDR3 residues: CASSLGTGGGSPLHF. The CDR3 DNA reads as TGCGCCAGCAGCTTGGGCACAGGGGGAGGCTCACCCCTCCACTTT.

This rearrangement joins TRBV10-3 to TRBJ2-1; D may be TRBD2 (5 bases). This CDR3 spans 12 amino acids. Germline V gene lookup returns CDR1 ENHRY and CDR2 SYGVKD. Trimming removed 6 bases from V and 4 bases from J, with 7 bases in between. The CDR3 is CAIRGGYNEQFF. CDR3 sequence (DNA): TGTGCCATCAGAGGCGGGTACAATGAGCAGTTCTTC.

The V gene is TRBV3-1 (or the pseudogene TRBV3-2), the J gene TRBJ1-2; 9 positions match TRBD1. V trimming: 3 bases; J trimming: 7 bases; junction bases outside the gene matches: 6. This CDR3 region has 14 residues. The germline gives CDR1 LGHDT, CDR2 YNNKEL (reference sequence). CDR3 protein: CASSHPTGGRGYTF. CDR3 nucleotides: TGTGCCAGCAGCCACCCCACAGGGGGCCGTGGCTACACCTTC.

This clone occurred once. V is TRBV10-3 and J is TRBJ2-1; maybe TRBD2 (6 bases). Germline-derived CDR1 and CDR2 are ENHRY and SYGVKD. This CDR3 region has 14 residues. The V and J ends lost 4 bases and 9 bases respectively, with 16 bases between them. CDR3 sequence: CAISARGEESEQFF. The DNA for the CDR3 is TGTGCCATCAGTGCCAGAGGGGAGGAAAGTGAGCAGTTCTTC.

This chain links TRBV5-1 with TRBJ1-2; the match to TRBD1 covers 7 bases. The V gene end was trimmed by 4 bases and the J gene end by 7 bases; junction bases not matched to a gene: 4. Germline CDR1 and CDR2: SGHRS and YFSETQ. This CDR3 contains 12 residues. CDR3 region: CASSIGTAGYTF. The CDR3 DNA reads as TGCGCCAGCAGCATTGGGACAGCTGGCTACACCTTC. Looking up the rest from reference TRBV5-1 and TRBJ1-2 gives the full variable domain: KAGVTQTPRYLIKTRGQQVTLSCSPISGHRSVSWYQQTPGQGLQFLFEYFSETQRNKGNFPGRFSGRQFSNSRSEMNVSTLELGDSALYLCASSIGTAGYTFGSGTRLTVV.

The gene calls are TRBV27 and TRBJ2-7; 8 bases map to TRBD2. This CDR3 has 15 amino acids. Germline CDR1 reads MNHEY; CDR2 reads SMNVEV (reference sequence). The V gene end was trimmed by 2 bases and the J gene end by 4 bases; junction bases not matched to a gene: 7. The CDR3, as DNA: TGTGCCAGCAGTTTAGCGGGACTAGAAGGGTACGAGCAGTACTTC. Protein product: CASSLAGLEGYEQYF.

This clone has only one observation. In DNA form, the CDR3 reads TGTGCCAGCAGTTTAGAGCCCCACCAGGGGTTCTACGAGCAGTACTTC. It codes for CASSLEPHQGFYEQYF. The genes are TRBV28 and TRBJ2-7, with D perhaps matching TRBD1 (6 bases). V was pared by 2 bases and J by 3 bases, with 17 bases between. The CDR3 totals 16 residues. Germline V lookup: CDR1 MDHEN, CDR2 SYDVKM.

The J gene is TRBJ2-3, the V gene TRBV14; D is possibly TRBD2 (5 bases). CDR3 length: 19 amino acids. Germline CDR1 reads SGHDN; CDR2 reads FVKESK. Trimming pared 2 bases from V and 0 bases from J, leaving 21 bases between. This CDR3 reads CASSQWWASGIASTDTQYF. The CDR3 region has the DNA TGTGCCAGCAGCCAATGGTGGGCCAGCGGTATCGCTAGCACAGATACGCAGTATTTT.

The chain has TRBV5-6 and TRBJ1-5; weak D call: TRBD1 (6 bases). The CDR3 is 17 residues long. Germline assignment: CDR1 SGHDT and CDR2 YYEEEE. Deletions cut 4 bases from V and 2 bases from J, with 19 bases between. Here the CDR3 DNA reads TGTGCCAGCAGCAACTTTGGGGGCTTCGGTGGCAATCAGCCCCAGCATTTT. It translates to CASSNFGGFGGNQPQHF.

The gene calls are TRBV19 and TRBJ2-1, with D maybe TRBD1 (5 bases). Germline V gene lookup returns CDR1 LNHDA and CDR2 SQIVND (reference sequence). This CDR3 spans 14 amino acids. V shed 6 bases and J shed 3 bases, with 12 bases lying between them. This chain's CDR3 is CASRTGRFYNEQFF. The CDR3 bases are TGTGCCAGTAGAACAGGCCGTTTCTACAATGAGCAGTTCTTC.

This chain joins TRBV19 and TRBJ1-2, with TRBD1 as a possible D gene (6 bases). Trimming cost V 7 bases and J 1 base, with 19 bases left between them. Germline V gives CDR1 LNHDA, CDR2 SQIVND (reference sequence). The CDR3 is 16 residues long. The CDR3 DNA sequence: TGTGCCAGTACCCCAAAGGGGACAACCTATAACTATGGCTACACCTTC. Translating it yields CASTPKGTTYNYGYTF.

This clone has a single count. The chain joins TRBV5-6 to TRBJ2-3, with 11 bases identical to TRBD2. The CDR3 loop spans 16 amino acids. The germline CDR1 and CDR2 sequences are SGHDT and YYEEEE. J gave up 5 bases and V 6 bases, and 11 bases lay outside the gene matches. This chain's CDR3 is CASTDTLAGGQDTQYF. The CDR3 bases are TGTGCCAGCACCGACACTTTAGCGGGGGGGCAAGATACGCAGTATTTT.

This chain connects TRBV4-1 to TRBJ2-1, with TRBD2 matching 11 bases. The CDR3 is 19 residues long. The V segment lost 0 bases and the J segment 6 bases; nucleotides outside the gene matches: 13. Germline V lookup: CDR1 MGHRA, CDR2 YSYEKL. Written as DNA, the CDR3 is TGCGCCAGCAGCCAAGATCGAATTATAGCGGGGGGGGTTGGCAATGAGCAGTTCTTC. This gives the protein CASSQDRIIAGGVGNEQFF.

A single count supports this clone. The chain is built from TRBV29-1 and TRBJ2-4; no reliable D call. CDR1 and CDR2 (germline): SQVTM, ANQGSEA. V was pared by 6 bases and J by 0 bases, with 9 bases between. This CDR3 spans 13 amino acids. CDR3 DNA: TGCAGCGTCCGTGGGCTAGCCAAAAACATTCAGTACTTC. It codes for CSVRGLAKNIQYF. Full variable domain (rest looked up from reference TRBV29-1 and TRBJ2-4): SAVISQKPSRDICQRGTSLTIQCQVDSQVTMMFWYRQQPGQSLTLIATANQGSEATYESGFVIDKFPISRPNLTFSTLTVSNMSPEDSSIYLCSVRGLAKNIQYFGAGTRLSVL.

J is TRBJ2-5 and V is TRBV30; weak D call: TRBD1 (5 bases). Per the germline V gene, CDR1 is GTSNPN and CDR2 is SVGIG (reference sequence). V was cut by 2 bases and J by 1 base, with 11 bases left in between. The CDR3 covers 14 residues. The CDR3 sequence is CAWSITGAQETQYF. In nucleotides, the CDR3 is TGTGCCTGGAGTATAACAGGAGCCCAAGAGACCCAGTACTTC.

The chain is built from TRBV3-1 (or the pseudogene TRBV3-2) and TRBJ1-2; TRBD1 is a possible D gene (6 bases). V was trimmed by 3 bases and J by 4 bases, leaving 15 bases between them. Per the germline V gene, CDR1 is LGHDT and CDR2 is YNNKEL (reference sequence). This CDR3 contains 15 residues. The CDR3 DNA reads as TGTGCCAGCAGCCAGGGTGAACAGGGTGCCTATGGCTACACCTTC. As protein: CASSQGEQGAYGYTF.

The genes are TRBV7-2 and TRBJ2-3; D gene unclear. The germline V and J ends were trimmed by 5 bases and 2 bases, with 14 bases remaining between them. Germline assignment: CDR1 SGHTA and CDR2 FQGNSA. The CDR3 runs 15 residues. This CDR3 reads CASSGKVGLTDTQYF. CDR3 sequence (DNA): TGTGCCAGCAGCGGAAAAGTGGGCCTCACAGATACGCAGTATTTT. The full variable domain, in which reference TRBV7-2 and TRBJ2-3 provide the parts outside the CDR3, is GAGVSQSPSNKVTEKGKDVELRCDPISGHTALYWYRQSLGQGLEFLIYFQGNSAPDKSGLPSDRFSAERTGGSVSTLTIQRTQQEDSAVYLCASSGKVGLTDTQYFGPGTRLTVL.

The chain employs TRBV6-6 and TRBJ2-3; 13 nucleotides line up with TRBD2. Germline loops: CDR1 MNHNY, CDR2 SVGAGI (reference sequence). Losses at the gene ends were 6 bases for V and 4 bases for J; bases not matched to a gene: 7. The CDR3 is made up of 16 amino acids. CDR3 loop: CASRFTSGRAADTQYF. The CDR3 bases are TGTGCCAGCAGGTTCACTAGCGGGAGGGCCGCAGATACGCAGTATTTT.

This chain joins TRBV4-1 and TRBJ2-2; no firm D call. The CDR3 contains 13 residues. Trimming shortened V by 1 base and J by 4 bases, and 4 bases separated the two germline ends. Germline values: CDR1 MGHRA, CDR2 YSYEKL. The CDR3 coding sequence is TGCGCCAGCAGCCAAGCGGTCACCGGGGAGCTGTTTTTT. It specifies CASSQAVTGELFF.